These 30 T cell receptor beta chains share one sample of origin, sequenced in a study of cytomegalovirus exposure and HLA in healthy donors. Researchers ran the PCR with 60 Vbeta and 13 Jbeta primers. Only in-frame clones appear in the TCRdb table, and some are missing; sequencing was by immunoSEQ multiplex PCR. The data show approximately 100,000 clones, approximately 80% seen once. The sequenced sample consisted of PBMCs. These receptors came from a woman in her thirties or forties in good health and CMV-seropositive.

On this clone itself: The germline gene is not matched at one end of the junction; a read error may be the cause. The chain carries TRBV11-2 and TRBJ2-7; D is perhaps TRBD2 (5 bases). Germline assignment: CDR1 SGHAT and CDR2 FQNNGV. This CDR3 contains 11 residues. The DNA of the CDR3 is TGTGCCAGCAGCTGGGCGGGCAGAGACAACTTC. Protein sequence: CASSWAGRDNF. Combining the CDR3 with reference TRBV11-2 and TRBJ2-7 gives the whole variable domain EAGVAQSPRYKIIEKRQSVAFWCNPISGHATLYWYQQILGQGPKLLIQFQNNGVVDDSQLPKDRFSAERLKGVDSTLKIQPAKLEDSAVYLCASSWAGRDNFGPGTRLTVT.

In its sample, this clone was seen a few times. One end of the junction varies from germline; a read error may be responsible. V is TRBV4-1 and J is TRBJ1-1, with 7 bases lining up with TRBD1. The germline V gene has CDR1 MGHRA and CDR2 YSYEKL. The CDR3 contains 13 residues. The CDR3 reads CASSQVRGRPTPF. DNA for the CDR3: TGCGCCAGCAGCCAAGTGAGGGGGCGTCCAACCCCCTTT.

The chain is built from TRBV19 and TRBJ2-5, with TRBD1 as a possible D gene (6 bases). Germline V gene lookup returns CDR1 LNHDA and CDR2 SQIVND (reference sequence). The CDR3 extends over 15 amino acids. The V and J ends lost 8 bases and 0 bases respectively, with 16 bases between them. CDR3 nucleotides: TGTGCCAGTGGGTACAGGGTTCGGTACCAAGAGACCCAGTACTTC. Translated: CASGYRVRYQETQYF. The whole variable domain, filled in from reference TRBV19 and TRBJ2-5, reads DGGITQSPKYLFRKEGQNVTLSCEQNLNHDAMYWYRQDPGQGLRLIYYSQIVNDFQKGDIAEGYSVSREKKESFPLTVTSAQKNPTAFYLCASGYRVRYQETQYFGPGTRLLVL.

The chain couples TRBV9 to TRBJ2-7; 8 positions agree with TRBD2. Germline trimming cut 5 bases from V and 2 bases from J; bases unmatched to any gene: 9. CDR1 SGDLS and CDR2 YYNGEE come from the germline V gene. The CDR3 length is 15 residues. The CDR3 loop reads CASSASAGGTYEQYF. In DNA, the CDR3 is TGTGCCAGCAGTGCTAGTGCGGGGGGTACCTACGAGCAGTACTTC.

V and J are TRBV18 and TRBJ1-5; 7 bases fit TRBD1. Germline trimming cut 4 bases from V and 2 bases from J; bases unmatched to any gene: 11. The CDR3 is 17 residues long. The germline CDR1 and CDR2 sequences are KGHSH and LQKENI. CDR3 coding DNA: TGTGCCAGCTCACTTGGTCTACAGGGGTTTGGCAATCAGCCCCAGCATTTT. Protein: CASSLGLQGFGNQPQHF.

The chain joins TRBV2 to TRBJ2-3, with D possibly being TRBD1 (6 bases). CDR1 is SNHLY, CDR2 FYNNEI, per germline. The V end lost 3 bases, the J end lost 5 bases, and 12 bases lay between the germline ends. This CDR3 comprises 14 residues. The CDR3 sequence: CASSEGRGRDTQYF. The CDR3 coding sequence is TGTGCCAGCAGTGAGGGCAGGGGAAGAGATACGCAGTATTTT.

This chain connects TRBV9 to TRBJ2-1; the D gene is possibly TRBD2 (6 bases). Germline CDR1 SGDLS, CDR2 YYNGEE. CDR3 size: 15 residues. V dropped 4 bases and J dropped 5 bases, with 16 bases sitting between them. The CDR3 bases are TGTGCCAGCAGCCCCCGGGAGCGGCTCAACAATGAGCAGTTCTTC. Translation gives CASSPRERLNNEQFF.

The J gene is TRBJ2-5, the V gene TRBV2; TRBD1 is a possible D gene (7 bases). This CDR3 is built from 17 residues. Germline V gene data show CDR1 as SNHLY and CDR2 as FYNNEI. V lost 1 base and J lost 7, with 22 bases in between. CDR3 DNA sequence: TGTGCCAGCAGTGAAGTGGGCGGAGGGGGCTTCCTCAGGACCCAGTACTTC. This gives the protein CASSEVGGGGFLRTQYF.

The rearrangement links TRBV7-7 to TRBJ2-3; 8 nucleotides agree with TRBD2. From germline, CDR1 is SSHAT and CDR2 FNYEAQ (reference sequence). This CDR3 has 15 amino acids. Trimming cost V 3 bases and J 0 bases; bases outside gene matches: 2. The CDR3: CASSFTSGSTDTQYF. In nucleotides, the CDR3 is TGTGCCAGCAGCTTCACTAGCGGAAGCACAGATACGCAGTATTTT.

Only a few counts were recorded for this clone. The J gene is TRBJ2-5, the V gene TRBV5-1, with 7 bases matching TRBD1. The CDR3 is 14 amino acids. The germline V gene encodes CDR1 SGHRS and CDR2 YFSETQ. The V segment lost 4 bases and the J segment 9 bases; nucleotides outside the gene matches: 12. The CDR3 is CASSPDRVSGAQYF. The CDR3 DNA follows: TGCGCCAGCAGCCCAGACAGGGTATCAGGGGCCCAGTACTTC.

The V gene is TRBV30, the J gene TRBJ1-3, with D unresolved. CDR3 length: 12 residues. Germline lookup yields CDR1 GTSNPN and CDR2 SVGIG (reference sequence). V was clipped by 4 bases and J by 4 bases, with 8 bases between them. The CDR3 region is CAWTGGGNTIYF. CDR3 coding DNA: TGTGCCTGGACTGGAGGGGGAAACACCATATATTTT.

This clone appeared once. The V and J genes are TRBV10-3 and TRBJ2-3, with D possibly TRBD2 on 5 matching bases. V shed 1 base and J shed 0 bases, with 11 bases lying between them. The CDR3 sequence is 16 residues long. Germline V CDR1 and CDR2: ENHRY, SYGVKD. In DNA form, the CDR3 reads TGTGCCATCAGTGAGTTTGCGGGTCGAAGCACAGATACGCAGTATTTT. Amino acids: CAISEFAGRSTDTQYF.

In this sample, this clone turned up a few times. The chain joins TRBV2 to TRBJ2-3; 9 positions agree with TRBD1. Germline CDR1 and CDR2: SNHLY and FYNNEI. CDR3 length: 14 residues. V lost 8 bases, J lost 3 bases, and 6 bases stayed unmatched. The DNA of the CDR3 is TGTGCCAGCTCCTCACAGGGGGCAACAGATACGCAGTATTTT. It specifies CASSSQGATDTQYF.

The chain is built from TRBV11-2 and TRBJ2-6; the match to TRBD1 covers 12 bases. The junction had 4 bases not matched to a gene; V was cut back by 1 base and J by 3 bases. This CDR3 has 18 residues. The germline V gene encodes CDR1 SGHAT and CDR2 FQNNGV. This chain's CDR3 is CASSLVGQGAYGANVLTF. The CDR3 coding sequence is TGTGCCAGCAGCTTAGTGGGACAGGGGGCTTATGGGGCCAACGTCCTGACTTTC.

The chain couples TRBV19 to TRBJ1-3; 7 positions match TRBD1. Germline CDR1 reads LNHDA; CDR2 reads SQIVND (reference sequence). V dropped 6 bases and J dropped 0; count of bases not matched to a gene: 14. The CDR3 totals 18 residues. Written as DNA, the CDR3 is TGTGCCAGTAGCACGGGACAGTCCTTTCTACTCTCTGGAAACACCATATATTTT. As protein: CASSTGQSFLLSGNTIYF. The complete variable domain, with remaining parts taken from reference TRBV19 and TRBJ1-3, reads DGGITQSPKYLFRKEGQNVTLSCEQNLNHDAMYWYRQDPGQGLRLIYYSQIVNDFQKGDIAEGYSVSREKKESFPLTVTSAQKNPTAFYLCASSTGQSFLLSGNTIYFGEGSWLTVV.

This clone has a handful of counts. V is TRBV11-2 and J is TRBJ2-5, with 9 nucleotides matching TRBD2. The CDR3 has 16 residues. Germline-derived CDR1 and CDR2 are SGHAT and FQNNGV. The trim removed 5 bases at V and 5 bases at J, leaving 12 bases unmatched. This chain's CDR3 is CASSNLSGGTVETQYF. The DNA of the CDR3 is TGTGCCAGCAGCAACCTTAGCGGGGGCACCGTGGAGACCCAGTACTTC.

This clone was detected a few times. V usage is TRBV6-5 and J usage is TRBJ2-5, with D maybe TRBD2 (7 bases). V shed 2 bases and J shed 5 bases, with 12 bases lying between them. CDR3 length: 14 amino acids. Germline CDR1 MNHEY, CDR2 SVGAGI. For the CDR3, the DNA is TGTGCCAGCAGTTACGGGGAGGGGGGTGAGACCCAGTACTTC. This sequence encodes CASSYGEGGETQYF.

This clone was seen just once. The gene calls are TRBV11-2 and TRBJ1-5; D gene uncertain. The CDR3 length is 15 residues. Germline CDR1 is SGHAT and CDR2 is FQNNGV. Trimming left V 5 bases short and J 6 bases short, with 17 bases between. For the CDR3, the DNA is TGTGCCAGCAGCCAAGGAGGAACGAGCGGTCAGCCCCAGCATTTT. Translation gives CASSQGGTSGQPQHF.

The chain recombines TRBV9 with TRBJ1-4, with 7 bases fitting TRBD1. V lost 0 bases, J lost 5 bases, and 10 bases stayed unmatched. The CDR3 runs 17 residues. Per the germline V gene, CDR1 is SGDLS and CDR2 is YYNGEE. The CDR3 nucleotides are TGTGCCAGCAGCGTAGCAGGGACCCCCAGGGGGAATGAAAAACTGTTTTTT. Its translation: CASSVAGTPRGNEKLFF.

The chain links TRBV7-8 to TRBJ2-7, with a possible D match to TRBD2 (6 bases). The CDR3 runs to 15 residues. V was pared by 4 bases and J by 3 bases, with 16 bases between. Germline loops: CDR1 SGHVS, CDR2 FQNEAQ. CDR3 coding DNA: TGTGCCAGCAGCTACCGGCGGGCGGGGAGCTACGAGCAGTACTTC. Protein product: CASSYRRAGSYEQYF.

The J gene is TRBJ2-1, the V gene TRBV5-1; tentative D call: TRBD1 (5 bases). CDR3 size: 14 residues. Trimming left V 0 bases short and J 8 bases short, with 12 bases between. Germline V CDR1 and CDR2: SGHRS, YFSETQ. Here the CDR3 reads CASSLEAGRDEQFF. The DNA for the CDR3 is TGCGCCAGCAGCTTGGAGGCAGGCAGGGATGAGCAGTTCTTC. Together with reference TRBV5-1 and TRBJ2-1, the CDR3 gives the full variable domain: KAGVTQTPRYLIKTRGQQVTLSCSPISGHRSVSWYQQTPGQGLQFLFEYFSETQRNKGNFPGRFSGRQFSNSRSEMNVSTLELGDSALYLCASSLEAGRDEQFFGPGTRLTVL.

Remarks on this clone: The CDR3 does not end in the conserved phenylalanine or tryptophan, so this is likely a read error. This chain joins TRBV5-1 and TRBJ1-1; D might be TRBD1 (6 bases). V lost 4 bases to trimming and J lost 1 base, with 8 bases between them. The CDR3 is 13 amino acids. CDR1 and CDR2 (germline): SGHRS, YFSETQ. The CDR3 region has the DNA TGCGCCAGCAGCCAGACAGGGAACACTGAAGCTTTCCTT. It specifies CASSQTGNTEAFL.

The genes are TRBV7-9 and TRBJ1-1, with TRBD1 matching 8 bases. J was trimmed by 1 base and V by 4 bases; bases with no gene match: 8. The V gene's germline CDR1 is SEHNR and CDR2 FQNEAQ (reference sequence). CDR3 length: 16 residues. CDR3 region: CASSSTGVKRNTEAFF. CDR3 in DNA: TGTGCCAGCAGCTCGACAGGGGTTAAAAGGAACACTGAAGCTTTCTTT.

V and J are TRBV7-2 and TRBJ1-4; D gene ambiguous. This CDR3 region has 13 residues. Germline CDR1 SGHTA, CDR2 FQGNSA. The ends were cut back, 3 bases at V and 7 bases at J, with 9 bases in the middle. The CDR3 here is CASSFRFREKLFF. The CDR3, as DNA: TGTGCCAGCAGCTTCAGGTTTCGTGAAAAACTGTTTTTT.

This clone was seen once. The CDR3 sequence: CASRRGTLNTEAFF. The CDR3 nucleotides are TGTGCCAGCAGGCGGGGGACTTTGAACACTGAAGCTTTCTTT. This chain links TRBV2 with TRBJ1-1; possibly TRBD1 for D (5 bases). From germline, CDR1 is SNHLY and CDR2 FYNNEI. CDR3 size: 14 residues. V was cut by 6 bases and J by 0 bases, with 11 bases left in between. The full variable domain, rest sourced from reference TRBV2 and TRBJ1-1, is EPEVTQTPSHQVTQMGQEVILRCVPISNHLYFYWYRQILGQKVEFLVSFYNNEISEKSEIFDDQFSVERPDGSNFTLKIRSTKLEDSAMYFCASRRGTLNTEAFFGQGTRLTVV.

This rearrangement joins TRBV4-1 to TRBJ2-7; TRBD2 aligns across 10 bases. V was pared by 2 bases and J by 4 bases, with 5 bases of the junction left unmatched. Germline V lookup: CDR1 MGHRA, CDR2 YSYEKL. CDR3 size: 15 residues. In nucleotides, the CDR3 is TGCGCCAGCAGCCAACTTAGCGGGGGGTTTTACGAGCAGTACTTC. Encoded protein: CASSQLSGGFYEQYF.

The chain links TRBV6-1 to TRBJ1-2, with unresolved D. The V and J ends lost 10 bases and 8 bases respectively, with 8 bases between them. CDR1 is MNHNS, CDR2 SASEGT, per germline. CDR3 size: 9 residues. CDR3 DNA sequence: TGTGCCACCCCGCGCGGCTACACCTTC. Translating gives CATPRGYTF.

This clone was counted a few times. The chain couples TRBV10-1 to TRBJ2-5, with D possibly being TRBD2 (5 bases). The CDR3 loop spans 15 amino acids. With 5 bases removed from V and 5 bases from J, the gap between germline ends came to 18 bases. CDR1 WNHNN and CDR2 SYGVQD come from the germline V gene (reference sequence). CDR3 sequence (DNA): TGCGCCAGCAGTCGGAGCGGAGAAGGCCCGGAGACCCAGTACTTC. Translation gives CASSRSGEGPETQYF.

The chain uses TRBV6-5 and TRBJ1-1, with a tentative D call TRBD1 (5 bases). The CDR3 has 13 amino acids. The germline V gene has CDR1 MNHEY and CDR2 SVGAGI. Trimming shortened V by 5 bases and J by 0 bases, and 7 bases separated the two germline ends. This chain's CDR3 is CASSLTVNTEAFF. CDR3 bases: TGTGCCAGCAGTCTGACAGTGAACACTGAAGCTTTCTTT.

V is TRBV27 and J is TRBJ2-1, with 9 bases matching TRBD2. CDR3 length: 17 residues. J gave up 10 bases and V 2 bases, and 15 bases lay outside the gene matches. Germline-derived CDR1 and CDR2 are MNHEY and SMNVEV (reference sequence). The CDR3 is CASSLIGRGGLGGEQFF. The CDR3 DNA is TGTGCCAGCAGTTTAATTGGGCGGGGGGGCCTGGGTGGAGAGCAGTTCTTC.